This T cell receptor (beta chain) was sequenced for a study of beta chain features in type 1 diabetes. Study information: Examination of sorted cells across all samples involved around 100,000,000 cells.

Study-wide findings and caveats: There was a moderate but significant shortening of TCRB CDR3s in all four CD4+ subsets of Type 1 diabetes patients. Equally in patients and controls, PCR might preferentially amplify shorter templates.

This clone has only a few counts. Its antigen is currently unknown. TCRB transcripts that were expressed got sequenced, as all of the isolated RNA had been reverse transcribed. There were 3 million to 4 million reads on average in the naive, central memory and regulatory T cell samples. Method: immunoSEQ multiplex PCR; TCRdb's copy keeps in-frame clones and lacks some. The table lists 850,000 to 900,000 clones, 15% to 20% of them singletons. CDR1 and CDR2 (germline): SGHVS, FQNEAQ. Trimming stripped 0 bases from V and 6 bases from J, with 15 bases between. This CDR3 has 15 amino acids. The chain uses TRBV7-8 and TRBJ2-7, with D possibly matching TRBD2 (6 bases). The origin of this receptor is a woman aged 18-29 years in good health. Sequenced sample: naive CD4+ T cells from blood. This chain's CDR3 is CASSLAKGRTVEQYF. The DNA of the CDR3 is TGTGCCAGCAGCTTAGCGAAGGGGAGGACCGTCGAGCAGTACTTC.